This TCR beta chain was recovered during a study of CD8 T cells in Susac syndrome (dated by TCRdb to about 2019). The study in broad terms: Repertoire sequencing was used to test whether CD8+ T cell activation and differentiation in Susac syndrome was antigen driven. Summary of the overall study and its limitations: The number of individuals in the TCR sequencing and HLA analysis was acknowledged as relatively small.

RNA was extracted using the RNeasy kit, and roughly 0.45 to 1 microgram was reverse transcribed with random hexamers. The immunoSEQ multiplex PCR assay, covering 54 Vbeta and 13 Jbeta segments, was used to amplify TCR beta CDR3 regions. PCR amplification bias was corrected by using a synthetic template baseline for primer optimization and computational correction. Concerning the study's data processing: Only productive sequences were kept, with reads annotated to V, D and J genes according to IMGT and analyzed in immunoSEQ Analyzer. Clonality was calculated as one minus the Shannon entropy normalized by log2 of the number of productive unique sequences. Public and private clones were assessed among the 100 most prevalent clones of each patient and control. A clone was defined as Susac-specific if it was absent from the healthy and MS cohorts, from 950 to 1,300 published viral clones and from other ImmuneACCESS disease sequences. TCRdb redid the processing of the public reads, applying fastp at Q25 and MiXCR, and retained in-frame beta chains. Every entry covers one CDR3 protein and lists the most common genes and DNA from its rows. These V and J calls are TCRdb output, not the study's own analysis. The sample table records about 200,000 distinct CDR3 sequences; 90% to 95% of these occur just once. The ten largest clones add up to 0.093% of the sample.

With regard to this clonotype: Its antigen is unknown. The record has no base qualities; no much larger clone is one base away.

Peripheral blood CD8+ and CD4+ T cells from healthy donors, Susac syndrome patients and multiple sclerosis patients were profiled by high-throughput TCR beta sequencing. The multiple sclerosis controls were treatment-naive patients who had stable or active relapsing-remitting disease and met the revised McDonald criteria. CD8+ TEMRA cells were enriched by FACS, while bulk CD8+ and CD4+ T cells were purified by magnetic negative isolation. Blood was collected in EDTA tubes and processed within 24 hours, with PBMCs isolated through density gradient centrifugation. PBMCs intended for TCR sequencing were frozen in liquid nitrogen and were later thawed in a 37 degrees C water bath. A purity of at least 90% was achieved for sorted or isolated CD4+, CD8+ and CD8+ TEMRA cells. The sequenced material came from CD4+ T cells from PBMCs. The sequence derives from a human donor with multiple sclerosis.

The CDR3 region: CASSLDRAYEKLFF. At the DNA level, the sequence is TGTGCCAGCAGTCTTGACAGGGCCTATGAAAAACTGTTTTTT. The rearrangement combines TRBV2 with TRBJ1-4; TRBD1 matches 7 bases in the middle. The germline V gene yields SNHLY for CDR1 and FYNNEI for CDR2. The CDR3 sequence holds 14 residues, the cysteine and phenylalanine included. Only the CDR3 part of the read is kept: 42 bases, read in frame from the first base. V trim: 5 bases; J trim: 6 bases; unmatched bases: 6. Reference TRBV2 and TRBJ1-4 genes cover what lies past the CDR3, so the full variable domain is EPEVTQTPSHQVTQMGQEVILRCVPISNHLYFYWYRQILGQKVEFLVSFYNNEISEKSEIFDDQFSVERPDGSNFTLKIRSTKLEDSAMYFCASSLDRAYEKLFFGSGTQLSVL.